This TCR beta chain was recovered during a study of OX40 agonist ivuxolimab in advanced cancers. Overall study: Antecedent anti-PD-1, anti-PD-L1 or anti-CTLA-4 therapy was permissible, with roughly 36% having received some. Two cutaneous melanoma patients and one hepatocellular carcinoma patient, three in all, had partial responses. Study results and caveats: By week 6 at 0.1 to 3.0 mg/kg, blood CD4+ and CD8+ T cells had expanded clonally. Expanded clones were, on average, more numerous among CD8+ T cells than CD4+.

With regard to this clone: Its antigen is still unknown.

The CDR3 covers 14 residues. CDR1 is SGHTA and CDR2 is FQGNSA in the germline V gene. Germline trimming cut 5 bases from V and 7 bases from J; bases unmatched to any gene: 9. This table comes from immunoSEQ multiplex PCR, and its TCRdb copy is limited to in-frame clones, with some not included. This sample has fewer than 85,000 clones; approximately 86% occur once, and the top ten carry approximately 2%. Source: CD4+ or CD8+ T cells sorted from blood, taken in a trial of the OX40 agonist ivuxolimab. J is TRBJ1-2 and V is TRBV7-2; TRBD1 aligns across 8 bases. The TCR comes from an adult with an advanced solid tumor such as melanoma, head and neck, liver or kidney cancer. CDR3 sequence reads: CASSPQRTGSGYTF. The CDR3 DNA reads TGTGCCAGCAGCCCCCAGAGGACAGGGAGTGGCTACACCTTC.